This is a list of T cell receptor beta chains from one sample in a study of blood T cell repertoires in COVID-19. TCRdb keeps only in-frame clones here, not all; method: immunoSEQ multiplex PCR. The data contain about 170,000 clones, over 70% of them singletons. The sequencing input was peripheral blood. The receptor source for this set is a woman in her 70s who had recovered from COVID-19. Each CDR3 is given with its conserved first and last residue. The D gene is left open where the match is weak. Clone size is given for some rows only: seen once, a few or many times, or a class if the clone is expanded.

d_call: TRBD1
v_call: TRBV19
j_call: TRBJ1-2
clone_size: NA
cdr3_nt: TGTGCCAGTGCCAGGAGGGGACAGGGTTCGAATGGCTACACCTTC
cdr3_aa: CASARRGQGSNGYTF

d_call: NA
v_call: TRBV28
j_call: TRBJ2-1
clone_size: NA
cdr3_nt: TGTGCCAGCACCCCCGGGGGAGCAGACAGCTCCTACAATGAGCAGTTCTTC
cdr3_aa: CASTPGGADSSYNEQFF

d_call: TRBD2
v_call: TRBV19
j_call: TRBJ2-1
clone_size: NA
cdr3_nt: TGTGCCAGTAGGGAGACTAGCGGGAGCTCCTACAATGAGCAGTTCTTC
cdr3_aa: CASRETSGSSYNEQFF

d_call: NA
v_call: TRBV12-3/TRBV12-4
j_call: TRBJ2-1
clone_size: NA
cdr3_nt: TGTGCCAGCAGTTTAGCGAACCCTAGAACCGAGTTCTTC
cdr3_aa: CASSLANPRTEFF

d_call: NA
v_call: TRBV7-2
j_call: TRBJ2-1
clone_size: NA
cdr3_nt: TGTGCCAGCAGCTTTAGGGGGGGAGGTTACAATGAGCAGTTCTTC
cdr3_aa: CASSFRGGGYNEQFF

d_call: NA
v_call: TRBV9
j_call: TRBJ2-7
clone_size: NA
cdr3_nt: TGTGCCAGCAGCGTAGGGGCGGGACCGAGCTCCTACGAGCAGTACTTC
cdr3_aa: CASSVGAGPSSYEQYF

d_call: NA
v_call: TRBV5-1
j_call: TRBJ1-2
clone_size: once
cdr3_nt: TGCGCCAGCAGCTTTGGCAGGAACTATGGCTACACCTTC
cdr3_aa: CASSFGRNYGYTF

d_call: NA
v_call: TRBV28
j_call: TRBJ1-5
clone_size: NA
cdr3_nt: TGTGCCAGCAGGGAACGGAGGCCCAATCAGCCCCAGCATTTT
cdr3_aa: CASRERRPNQPQHF

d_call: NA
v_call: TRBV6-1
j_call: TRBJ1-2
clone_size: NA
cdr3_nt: TGTGCCAGCAGTGAAGAGCCAGAGCGATATGGCTACACCTTC
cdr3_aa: CASSEEPERYGYTF

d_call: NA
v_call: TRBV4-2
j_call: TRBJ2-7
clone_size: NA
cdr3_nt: TGTGCCAGCAGCCACTCCGTGGGGGCTCACGAGCAGTACTTC
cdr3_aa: CASSHSVGAHEQYF

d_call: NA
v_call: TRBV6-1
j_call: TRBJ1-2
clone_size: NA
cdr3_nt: TGTGCCAGCAGTGAGTGGTCCGGGAACTATGGCTACACCTTC
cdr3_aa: CASSEWSGNYGYTF

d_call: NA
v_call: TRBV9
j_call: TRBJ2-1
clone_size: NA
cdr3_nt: TGTGCCAGCAGCGCGAAACTAGCCCCAGAACACAATGAGCAGTTCTTC
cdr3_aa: CASSAKLAPEHNEQFF

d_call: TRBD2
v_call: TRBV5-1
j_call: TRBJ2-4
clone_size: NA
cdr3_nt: TGCGCCAGCAGCCCCGGGGGGGTGGACCAAAACATTCAGTACTTC
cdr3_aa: CASSPGGVDQNIQYF

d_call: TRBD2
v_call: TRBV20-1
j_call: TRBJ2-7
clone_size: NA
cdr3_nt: TGCAGTGCTTGTGGGGGCCTGGGTGGCGGGGGGGAGCAGTACTTC
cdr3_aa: CSACGGLGGGGEQYF

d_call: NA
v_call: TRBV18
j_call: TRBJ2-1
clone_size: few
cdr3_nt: TGTGCCAGCTCACCCCGGAGGGAAGGGAGTGAGTTCTTC
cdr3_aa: CASSPRREGSEFF

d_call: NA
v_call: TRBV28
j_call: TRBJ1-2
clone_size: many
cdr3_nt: TGTGCCAGCAGTCCTCCCGGGAACTATGGCTACACCTTC
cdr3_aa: CASSPPGNYGYTF

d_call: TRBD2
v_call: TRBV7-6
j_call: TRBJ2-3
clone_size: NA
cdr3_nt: TGTGCCAGCAGCCGACCCGGGACTAGCGAACCCGGGGATACGCAGTATTTT
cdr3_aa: CASSRPGTSEPGDTQYF

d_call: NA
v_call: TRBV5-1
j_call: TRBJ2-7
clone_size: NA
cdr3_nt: TGCGCCAGCAGCACGGCGGCGGGACAGATTTACGAGCAGTACTTC
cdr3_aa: CASSTAAGQIYEQYF

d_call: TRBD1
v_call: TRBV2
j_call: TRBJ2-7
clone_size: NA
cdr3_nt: TGTGCCAGCAGACCCGGGACAGGCTCCTACGAGCAGTACTTC
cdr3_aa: CASRPGTGSYEQYF

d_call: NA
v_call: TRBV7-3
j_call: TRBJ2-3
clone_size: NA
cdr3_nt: TGTGCCAGCAGCAGCGTGGGGGGTCCAGATACGCAGTATTTT
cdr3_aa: CASSSVGGPDTQYF

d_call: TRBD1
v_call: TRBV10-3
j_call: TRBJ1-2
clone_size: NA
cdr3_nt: TGTGCCATCAGGGCCGGACAGGGTGAGAAAGATAACTATGGCTACACCTTC
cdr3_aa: CAIRAGQGEKDNYGYTF

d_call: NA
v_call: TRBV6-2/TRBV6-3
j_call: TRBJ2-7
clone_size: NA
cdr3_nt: TGTGCCAGCACCCCCCTGGGAGTGGGCGAGCAGTACTTC
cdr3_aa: CASTPLGVGEQYF

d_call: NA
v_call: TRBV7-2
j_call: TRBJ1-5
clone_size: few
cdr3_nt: TGTGCCAGCAGCTTAGACAGGGTCACTCAGCCCCAGCATTTT
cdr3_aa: CASSLDRVTQPQHF

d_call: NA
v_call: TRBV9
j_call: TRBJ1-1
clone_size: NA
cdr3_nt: TGTGCCAGCAGCCTTACAGGGAACACTGAAGCTTTCTTT
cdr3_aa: CASSLTGNTEAFF

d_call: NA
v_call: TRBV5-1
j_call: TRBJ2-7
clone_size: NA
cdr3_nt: TGCGCCAGCAGCTTGGGGGCCGCCTACGAGCAGTACTTC
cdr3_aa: CASSLGAAYEQYF

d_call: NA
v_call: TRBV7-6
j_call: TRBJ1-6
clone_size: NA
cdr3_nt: TGTGCCAGCAGCTTCGGGCAGGGAAACTCACCCCTCCACTTT
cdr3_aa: CASSFGQGNSPLHF

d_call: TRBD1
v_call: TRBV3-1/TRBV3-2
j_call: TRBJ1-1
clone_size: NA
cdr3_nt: TGTGCCAGCAGGGGGACAGGGACGAGGAGCACTGAAGCTTTCTTT
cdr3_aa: CASRGTGTRSTEAFF

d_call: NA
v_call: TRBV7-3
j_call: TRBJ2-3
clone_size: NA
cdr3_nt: TGTGCCAGCAGCCCACAGGGTTCGTGGGGCACAGATACGCAGTATTTT
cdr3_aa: CASSPQGSWGTDTQYF

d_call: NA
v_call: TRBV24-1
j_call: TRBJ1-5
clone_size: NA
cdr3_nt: TGTGCCACCAGTGATTTACGGTCGGGGCCCCAGCATTTT
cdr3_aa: CATSDLRSGPQHF

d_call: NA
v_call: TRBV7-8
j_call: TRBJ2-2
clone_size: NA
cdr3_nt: TGTGCCAGCAGCTTTCTAGCTAGCCCCGGGGAGCTGTTTTTT
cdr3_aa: CASSFLASPGELFF

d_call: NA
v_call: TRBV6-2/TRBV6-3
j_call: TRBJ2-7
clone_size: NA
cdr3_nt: TGTGCCAGCAGTTACCCCTCCGGGTACGAGCAGTACTTC
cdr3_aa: CASSYPSGYEQYF

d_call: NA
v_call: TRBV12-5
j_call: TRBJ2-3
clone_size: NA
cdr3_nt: TGTGCTAGTCGAGGGGGTCGGGATACGCAGTATTTT
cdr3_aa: CASRGGRDTQYF

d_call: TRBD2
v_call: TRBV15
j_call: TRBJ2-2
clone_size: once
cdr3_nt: TGTGCCACCAGCAGGGGCGGGAGGTTAACCGGGGAGCTGTTTTTT
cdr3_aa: CATSRGGRLTGELFF

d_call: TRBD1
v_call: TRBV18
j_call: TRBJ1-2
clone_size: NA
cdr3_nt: TGTGCCAGCTCACGGGACAGTGATTATGGCTACACCTTC
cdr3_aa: CASSRDSDYGYTF

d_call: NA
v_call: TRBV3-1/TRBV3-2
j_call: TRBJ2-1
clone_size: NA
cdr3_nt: TGTGCCAGCAGCCATCGACTGGCGTTCAATGAGCAGTTCTTC
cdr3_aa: CASSHRLAFNEQFF